Below, one T cell receptor (beta chain) is given with its context. Its antigen remains unknown. The sample originates from a study of cytomegalovirus exposure and HLA in healthy donors. TCRdb's table, derived via immunoSEQ multiplex PCR, lists solely in-frame clones and lacks some. The data contain under 50,000 clones, roughly 94% of them seen just once; the ten biggest clones take up about 7.8%. The study's findings and limits: Rarity marked most TCR sequences, yet some public TCRs occurred in many donors. The study designated 150 to 200 TCR beta chains cytomegalovirus-associated.

Sample: PBMCs. The sequence was collected from a woman aged 18-30 years in good health and CMV-seropositive.

CDR3 in amino acids: CASSLEASGKYNEQFF. The CDR3 region has the DNA TGTGCCAGCAGCTTAGAGGCTAGCGGGAAGTACAATGAGCAGTTCTTC. The chain links TRBV7-6 to TRBJ2-1, with 9 bases identical to TRBD2. Trimming at V came to 1 base and at J to 4 bases, leaving 5 bases not matched to a gene. The germline CDR1 and CDR2 sequences are SGHVS and FNYEAQ. The CDR3 sequence is 16 residues long. Drawing the rest from reference TRBV7-6 and TRBJ2-1, the complete variable domain is GAGVSQSPRYKVTKRGQDVALRCDPISGHVSLYWYRQALGQGPEFLTYFNYEAQQDKSGLPNDRFSAERPEGSISTLTIQRTEQRDSAMYRCASSLEASGKYNEQFFGPGTRLTVL.